A single sample gave rise to the 16 T cell receptor beta chains below, sequenced in a study of T cell clonality in common variable immunodeficiency (dated by TCRdb to between 2015 and 2017). Findings and caveats that apply to the study as a whole: Reportedly, TCRbeta sequences from CVID had fewer deletions and N-nucleotide insertions, and highly modified clones with 13 or more V deletions were absent from CVID.

The library came from the immunoSEQ multiplex PCR assay. In its TCRdb copy, this immuneACCESS table keeps in-frame sequences only and misses some clones. Where compared with another copy, unresolved V genes explain less than half of these, and the others have no known cause. This sample contains around 24,000 clones, none of which is a singleton. The top ten clones comprise 4% of the sample. For these TCRs, the target antigens are not known. Sequencing was performed on peripheral blood mononuclear cells. The receptors originated from a human donor with common variable immunodeficiency.

The table lists this clone with a few counts. With the read ending 3 residues before the CDR3 end, the germline J gene is used to fill in that end. This sequence joins TRBV7-2 and TRBJ2-2; 9 bases map to TRBD1. The trim removed 5 bases at V and 5 bases at J, leaving 6 bases unmatched. From germline, CDR1 is SGHTA and CDR2 FQGNSA. CDR3 length: 15 amino acids. The CDR3 DNA, read in part, is TGTGCCAGCAGCACGGACAGGGGATGGACCGGGGAG. It is translated as CASSTDRGWTGE. Given in full, the CDR3 is CASSTDRGWTGELFF.

This clone was counted only a few times. Coverage ceases 3 residues before the CDR3 finishes, and the germline J gene fills in the end. This chain uses TRBV7-2 with TRBJ2-7; TRBD1 matches at 8 bases. The germline V gene has CDR1 SGHTA and CDR2 FQGNSA. The CDR3 loop spans 15 amino acids. The V and J ends lost 5 bases and 2 bases, in that order; junction bases with no gene match: 8. CDR3 DNA, as far as it was read: TGTGCCAGCAGCCAGGACAGGGTAAGGACCTACGAG. Its translation: CASSQDRVRTYE. Given in full, the CDR3 is CASSQDRVRTYEQYF. The whole variable domain, remainder taken from reference TRBV7-2 and TRBJ2-7, is GAGVSQSPSNKVTEKGKDVELRCDPISGHTALYWYRQSLGQGLEFLIYFQGNSAPDKSGLPSDRFSAERTGGSVSTLTIQRTQQEDSAVYLCASSQDRVRTYEQYFGPGTRLTVT.

This clone was seen only a few times. The read terminates 3 residues before the CDR3 end, so the remaining end is supplied by the germline J gene. The chain couples TRBV30 to TRBJ2-1, with 10 bases lining up with TRBD2. The CDR3 is 16 amino acids. Germline assignment: CDR1 GTSNPN and CDR2 SVGIG (reference sequence). Unmatched junction bases numbered 16, after V lost 5 bases and J lost 9 bases. CDR3 region: CAWSLVASGRRGEQFF. The covered CDR3 bases are TGTGCCTGGTCCCTCGTTGCTAGCGGGAGAAGGGGTGAG.

This clone was counted between two and nine times. With the read ending 3 residues before the CDR3 end, the germline J gene is used to fill in that end. This chain joins TRBV18 and TRBJ2-5; tentatively, D is TRBD1 (5 bases). This CDR3 has 15 residues. Germline V lookup: CDR1 KGHSH, CDR2 LQKENI. The V and J ends lost 3 bases and 0 bases respectively, with 11 bases between them. Incomplete CDR3 DNA: TGTGCCAGCTCACCGGGGCTCGGAAACCAAGAGACC. Translation gives CASSPGLGNQET. The CDR3 reads in full as CASSPGLGNQETQYF.

This clone was seen a few times. The CDR3 end lies 3 residues beyond the end of the read and is filled in from the germline J gene. The chain carries TRBV30 and TRBJ2-1; 13 bases map to TRBD2. This CDR3 contains 15 residues. The V gene's germline CDR1 is GTSNPN and CDR2 SVGIG (reference sequence). V was clipped by 0 bases and J by 8 bases; unmatched bases: 4. CDR3 protein: CAWSVPGLAGYEQFF. The DNA read from the CDR3 is TGTGCCTGGAGTGTGCCGGGACTAGCGGGATATGAG.

A note on this clone: The read ends 3 residues early relative to the CDR3; the germline J gene fills the gap. The chain is built from TRBV2 and TRBJ1-1; weak D call: TRBD1 (5 bases). Trimming shortened V by 5 bases and J by 4 bases, and 14 bases separated the two germline ends. CDR1 SNHLY and CDR2 FYNNEI come from the germline V gene. This CDR3 has 14 amino acids. The CDR3 protein is CASSRVGRGTEAFF. The part of the CDR3 DNA that was read is TGTGCCAGCAGTCGGGTCGGTAGGGGCACTGAA.

This clone was recorded at least ten times. Read sequence stops 3 residues before the CDR3 end, and the germline J gene provides the missing end. The chain carries TRBV11-2 and TRBJ2-1; tentative D call: TRBD1 (5 bases). Per germline, CDR1 SGHAT and CDR2 FQNNGV. The CDR3 contains 15 residues. V lost 4 bases, J lost 6 bases, and 16 bases lay in between. CDR3 in amino acids: CASSSGQQEFNEQFF. The sequenced CDR3 bases are TGTGCCAGCAGCTCTGGACAACAGGAGTTCAATGAG.

This clone has a handful of counts. The read gets to within 3 residues of the CDR3 end, and the germline J gene fills in the rest. The chain joins TRBV20-1 to TRBJ2-1; possible D gene TRBD1, 6 bases. This CDR3 has 13 amino acids. Germline V gene sequence: CDR1 DFQATT, CDR2 SNEGSKA (reference sequence). V lost 2 bases, J lost 4 bases, and 9 bases lay in between. The CDR3 loop reads CSARQGLYNEQFF. Incomplete CDR3 DNA: TGCAGTGCTAGACAGGGGTTATACAATGAG.

This clone occurred many times. The missing CDR3 end, 3 residues past where the read stops, is filled in from the germline J gene. The genes are TRBV18 and TRBJ2-5; weak D call: TRBD1 (6 bases). V shed 3 bases and J shed 1 base, with 9 bases lying between them. The CDR3 runs to 14 residues. In germline, CDR1 is KGHSH, CDR2 LQKENI. CDR3 protein: CASSPLRGQETQYF. The DNA read from the CDR3 is TGTGCCAGCTCACCGCTCAGGGGCCAAGAGACC.

About this clone: With the read ending 3 residues before the CDR3 end, the germline J gene is used to fill in that end. This rearrangement joins TRBV19 to TRBJ2-7; TRBD1 matches at 8 bases. The junction had 4 bases not matched to a gene; V was cut back by 3 bases and J by 0 bases. This CDR3 region has 15 residues. Germline V gene lookup returns CDR1 LNHDA and CDR2 SQIVND (reference sequence). CDR3: CASSMRGQGSYEQYF. Partial CDR3 DNA: TGTGCCAGTAGTATGAGAGGACAGGGCTCCTACGAG.

This clone was picked up a small number of times. Coverage ceases 3 residues before the CDR3 finishes, and the germline J gene fills in the end. The V and J genes are TRBV2 and TRBJ1-4; D perhaps matches TRBD1 (6 bases). The CDR3 runs 18 residues. Germline loops: CDR1 SNHLY, CDR2 FYNNEI. The V gene lost 6 bases and the J gene lost 2 bases, with 22 bases spanning the gap. The CDR3 bases that were read are TGTGCCAGCAGAAGACAGGTTACTTCCCGGGCGACTAATGAAAAA. Residues: CASRRQVTSRATNEK. The entire CDR3 sequence reads CASRRQVTSRATNEKLFF.

This clone has ten or more counts. The read ends 3 residues shy of where the CDR3 ends; the end is completed using the germline J gene. The chain combines TRBV7-3 with TRBJ2-5; 7 nucleotides line up with TRBD1. The CDR3 is made up of 15 amino acids. The V gene end was trimmed by 5 bases and the J gene end by 5 bases; junction bases not matched to a gene: 11. Germline V gives CDR1 SGHTA, CDR2 FQGTGA. This CDR3 is CASSATGTPGETQYF. CDR3 DNA (partial): TGTGCCAGCAGCGCGACAGGGACCCCGGGGGAGACC.

This clone has more than one count but fewer than ten. Read sequence stops 3 residues before the CDR3 end, and the germline J gene provides the missing end. The chain employs TRBV7-8 and TRBJ2-5; no clear D. CDR3 length: 15 residues. Germline loops: CDR1 SGHVS, CDR2 FQNEAQ. The ends were cut back, 1 base at V and 5 bases at J, with 14 bases in the middle. Partial CDR3 DNA: TGTGCCAGCAGCTTAGATCCTAGACCCAAGGAGACC. It translates to CASSLDPRPKET. The whole CDR3 region reads CASSLDPRPKETQYF.

This clone was counted many times. With the read ending 3 residues before the CDR3 end, the germline J gene is used to fill in that end. V is TRBV30 and J is TRBJ1-4; D is possibly TRBD1 (5 bases). Germline V gives CDR1 GTSNPN, CDR2 SVGIG (reference sequence). Trimming left V 1 base short and J 8 bases short, with 11 bases between. This CDR3 contains 13 residues. The CDR3 sequence is CAWSGGVGEKLFF. The covered CDR3 bases are TGTGCCTGGAGTGGAGGGGTAGGGGAAAAA.

This clone was counted ten times or more. The read finishes 3 residues shy of the CDR3 end, and the germline J gene is used to complete it. The V call is TRBV6-1, the J call TRBJ1-2; 7 nucleotides agree with TRBD1. The V gene end was trimmed by 3 bases and the J gene end by 0 bases; junction bases not matched to a gene: 7. The CDR3 sequence is 16 residues long. From germline, CDR1 is MNHNS and CDR2 SASEGT. CDR3 region: CASSEPGTDSNYGYTF. CDR3 bases read: TGTGCCAGCAGTGAGCCAGGGACAGACTCTAACTATGGC.

On this clone itself: The read ends 3 residues before the CDR3 terminus; that terminus is restored from the germline J gene. The J gene is TRBJ1-2, the V gene TRBV18, with TRBD1 matching over 9 bases. With 3 bases clipped from V and 0 bases from J, the junction kept 5 bases outside the gene matches. The germline CDR1 and CDR2 sequences are KGHSH and LQKENI. This CDR3 comprises 16 residues. The part of the CDR3 DNA that was read is TGTGCCAGCTCACCGGACAGGGGAAGGACTAACTATGGC. Encoded protein: CASSPDRGRTNYG. The whole CDR3 protein is CASSPDRGRTNYGYTF.